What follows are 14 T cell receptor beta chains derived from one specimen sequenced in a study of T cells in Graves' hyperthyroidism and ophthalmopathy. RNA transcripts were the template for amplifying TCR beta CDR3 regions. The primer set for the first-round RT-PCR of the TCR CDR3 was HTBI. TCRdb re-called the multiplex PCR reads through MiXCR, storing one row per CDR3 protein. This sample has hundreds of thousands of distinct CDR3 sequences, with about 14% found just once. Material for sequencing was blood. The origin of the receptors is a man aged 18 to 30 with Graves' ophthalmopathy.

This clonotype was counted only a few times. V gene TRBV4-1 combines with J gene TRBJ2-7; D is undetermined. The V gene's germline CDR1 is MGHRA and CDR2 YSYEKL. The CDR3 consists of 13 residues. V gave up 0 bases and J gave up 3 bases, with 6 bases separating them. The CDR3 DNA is TGCGCCAGCAGCCAAGATTACGGCTACGAGCAGTACTTC. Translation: CASSQDYGYEQYF.

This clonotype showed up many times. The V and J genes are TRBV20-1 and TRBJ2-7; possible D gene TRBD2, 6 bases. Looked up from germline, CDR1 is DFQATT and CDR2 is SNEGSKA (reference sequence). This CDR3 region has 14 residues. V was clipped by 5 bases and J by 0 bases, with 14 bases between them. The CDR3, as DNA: TGCAGTGCTTTCGGACTAACCCTCTCCTACGAGCAGTACTTC. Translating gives CSAFGLTLSYEQYF.

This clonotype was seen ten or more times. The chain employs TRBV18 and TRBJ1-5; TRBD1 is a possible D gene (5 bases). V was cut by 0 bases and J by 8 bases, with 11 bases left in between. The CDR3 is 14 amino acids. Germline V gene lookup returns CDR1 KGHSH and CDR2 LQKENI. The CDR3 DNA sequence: TGTGCCAGCTCACCACCGACAGCCCTGGAGCCCCAGCATTTT. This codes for CASSPPTALEPQHF.

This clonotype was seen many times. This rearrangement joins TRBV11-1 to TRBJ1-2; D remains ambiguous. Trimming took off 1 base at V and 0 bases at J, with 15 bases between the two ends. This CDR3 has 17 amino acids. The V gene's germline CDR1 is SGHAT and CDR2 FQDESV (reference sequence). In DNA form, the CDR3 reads TGTGCCAGCAGCTTAGGGGCCGGTGGGCGATCTAACTATGGCTACACCTTC. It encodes CASSLGAGGRSNYGYTF.

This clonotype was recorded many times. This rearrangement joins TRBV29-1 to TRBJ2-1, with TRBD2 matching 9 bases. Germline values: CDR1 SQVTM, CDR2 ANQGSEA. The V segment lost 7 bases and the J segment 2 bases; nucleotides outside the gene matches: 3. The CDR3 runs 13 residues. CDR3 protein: CSGGGGAYNEQFF. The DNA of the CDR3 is TGCAGCGGCGGGGGGGGAGCCTACAATGAGCAGTTCTTC.

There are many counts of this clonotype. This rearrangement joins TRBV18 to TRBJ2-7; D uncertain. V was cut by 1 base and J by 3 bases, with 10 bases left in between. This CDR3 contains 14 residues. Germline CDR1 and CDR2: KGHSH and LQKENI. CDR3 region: CASSPQDGFYEQYF. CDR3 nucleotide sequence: TGTGCCAGCTCACCACAGGACGGATTCTACGAGCAGTACTTC.

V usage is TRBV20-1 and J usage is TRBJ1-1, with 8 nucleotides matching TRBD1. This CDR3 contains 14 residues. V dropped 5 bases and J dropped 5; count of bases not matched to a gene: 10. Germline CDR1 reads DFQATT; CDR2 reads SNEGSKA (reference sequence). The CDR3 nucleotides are TGCAGTGCTTTCCCAGGGGGCTTAGGGACTGAAGCTTTCTTT. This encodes CSAFPGGLGTEAFF.

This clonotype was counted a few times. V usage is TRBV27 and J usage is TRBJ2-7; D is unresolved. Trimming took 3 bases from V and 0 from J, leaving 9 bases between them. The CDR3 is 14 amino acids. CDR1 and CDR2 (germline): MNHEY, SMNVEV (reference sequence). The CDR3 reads CASSLQASSYEQYF. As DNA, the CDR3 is TGTGCCAGCAGTTTGCAGGCTTCCTCCTACGAGCAGTACTTC.

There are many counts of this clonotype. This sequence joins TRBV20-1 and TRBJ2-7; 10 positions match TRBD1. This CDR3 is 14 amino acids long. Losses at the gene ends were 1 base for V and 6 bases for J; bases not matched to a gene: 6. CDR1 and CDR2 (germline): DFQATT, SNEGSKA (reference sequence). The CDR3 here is CSARVRDRGLEQYF. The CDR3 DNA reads TGCAGTGCTAGAGTACGAGACAGGGGGCTCGAGCAGTACTTC.

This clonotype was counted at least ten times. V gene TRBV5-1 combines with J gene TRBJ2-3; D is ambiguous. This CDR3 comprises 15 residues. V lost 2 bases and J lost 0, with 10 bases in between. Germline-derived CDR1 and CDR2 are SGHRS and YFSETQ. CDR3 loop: CASSFMSPSTDTQYF. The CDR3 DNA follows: TGCGCCAGCAGCTTCATGTCACCTAGCACAGATACGCAGTATTTT. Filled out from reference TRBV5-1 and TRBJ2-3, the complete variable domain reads KAGVTQTPRYLIKTRGQQVTLSCSPISGHRSVSWYQQTPGQGLQFLFEYFSETQRNKGNFPGRFSGRQFSNSRSEMNVSTLELGDSALYLCASSFMSPSTDTQYFGPGTRLTVL.

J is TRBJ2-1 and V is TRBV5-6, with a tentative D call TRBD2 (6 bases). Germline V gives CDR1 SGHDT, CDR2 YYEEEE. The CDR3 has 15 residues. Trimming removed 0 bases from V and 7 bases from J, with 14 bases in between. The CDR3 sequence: CASSLGVGGRNEQFF. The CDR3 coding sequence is TGTGCCAGCAGCTTGGGAGTGGGGGGACGGAATGAGCAGTTCTTC.

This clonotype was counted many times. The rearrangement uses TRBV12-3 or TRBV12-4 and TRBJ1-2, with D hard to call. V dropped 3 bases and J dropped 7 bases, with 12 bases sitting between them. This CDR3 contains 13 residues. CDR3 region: CASSFLGKRGYTF. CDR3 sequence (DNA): TGTGCCAGCAGTTTTTTGGGAAAGCGTGGCTACACCTTC.

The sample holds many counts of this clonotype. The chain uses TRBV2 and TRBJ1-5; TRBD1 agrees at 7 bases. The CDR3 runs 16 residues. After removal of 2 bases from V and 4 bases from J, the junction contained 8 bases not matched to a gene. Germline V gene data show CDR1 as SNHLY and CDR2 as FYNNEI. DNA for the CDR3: TGTGCCAGCAGTGAAATACTGGGACAGATTAATCAGCCCCAGCATTTT. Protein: CASSEILGQINQPQHF.

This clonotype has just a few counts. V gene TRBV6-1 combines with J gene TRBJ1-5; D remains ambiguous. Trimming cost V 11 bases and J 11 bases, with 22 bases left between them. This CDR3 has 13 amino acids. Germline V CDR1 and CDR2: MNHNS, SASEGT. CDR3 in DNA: TGTGCCTGCACCGGACGGGGATCAGCAACCCAGCATTTT. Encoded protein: CACTGRGSATQHF.